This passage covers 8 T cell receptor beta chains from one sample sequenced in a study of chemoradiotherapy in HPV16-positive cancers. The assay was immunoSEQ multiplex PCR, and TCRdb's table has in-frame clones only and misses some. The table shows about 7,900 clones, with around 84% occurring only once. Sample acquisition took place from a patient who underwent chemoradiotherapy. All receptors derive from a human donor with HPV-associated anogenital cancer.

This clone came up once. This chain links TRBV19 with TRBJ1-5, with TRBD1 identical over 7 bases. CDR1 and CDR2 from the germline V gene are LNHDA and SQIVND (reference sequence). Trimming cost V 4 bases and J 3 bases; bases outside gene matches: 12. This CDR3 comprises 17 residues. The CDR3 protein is CASSRGGGQTPNQPQHF. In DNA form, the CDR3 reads TGTGCCAGTAGTAGAGGGGGGGGACAGACGCCCAATCAGCCCCAGCATTTT.

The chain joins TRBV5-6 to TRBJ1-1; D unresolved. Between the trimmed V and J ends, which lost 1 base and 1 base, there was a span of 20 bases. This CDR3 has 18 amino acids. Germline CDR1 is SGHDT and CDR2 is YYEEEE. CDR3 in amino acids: CASSLRVGSVGSNTEAFF. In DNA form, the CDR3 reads TGTGCCAGCAGCTTGAGAGTGGGTTCTGTAGGATCGAACACTGAAGCTTTCTTT. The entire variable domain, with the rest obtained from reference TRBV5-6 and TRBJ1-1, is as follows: DAGVTQSPTHLIKTRGQQVTLRCSPKSGHDTVSWYQQALGQGPQFIFQYYEEEERQRGNFPDRFSGHQFPNYSSELNVNALLLGDSALYLCASSLRVGSVGSNTEAFFGQGTRLTVV.

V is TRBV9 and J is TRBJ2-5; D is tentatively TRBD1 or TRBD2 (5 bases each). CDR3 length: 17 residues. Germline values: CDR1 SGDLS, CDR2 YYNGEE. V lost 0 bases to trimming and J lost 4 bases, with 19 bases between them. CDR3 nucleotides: TGTGCCAGCAGCGTAGGACAGTCGGCGCGGGTGGGAGAGACCCAGTACTTC. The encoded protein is CASSVGQSARVGETQYF.

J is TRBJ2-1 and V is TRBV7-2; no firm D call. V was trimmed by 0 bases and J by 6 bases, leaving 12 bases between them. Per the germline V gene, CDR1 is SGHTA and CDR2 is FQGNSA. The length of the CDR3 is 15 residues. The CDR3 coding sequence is TGTGCCAGCAGCTTAGCTAGGATGGCTAGCAATGAGCAGTTCTTC. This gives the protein CASSLARMASNEQFF.

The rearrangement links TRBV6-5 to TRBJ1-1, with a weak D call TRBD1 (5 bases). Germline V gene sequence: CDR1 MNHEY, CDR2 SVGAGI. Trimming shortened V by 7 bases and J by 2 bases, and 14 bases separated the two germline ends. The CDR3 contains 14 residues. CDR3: CASTEAWGNTEAFF. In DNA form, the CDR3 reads TGTGCCAGCACTGAAGCGTGGGGCAACACTGAAGCTTTCTTT.

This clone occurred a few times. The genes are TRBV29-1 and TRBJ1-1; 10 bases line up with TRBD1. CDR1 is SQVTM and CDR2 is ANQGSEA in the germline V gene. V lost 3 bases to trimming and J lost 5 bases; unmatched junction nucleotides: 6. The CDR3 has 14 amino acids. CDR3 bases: TGCAGCGTTGACGGACAGGGGGAATGGACTGAAGCTTTCTTT. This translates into CSVDGQGEWTEAFF. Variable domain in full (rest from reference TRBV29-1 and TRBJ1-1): SAVISQKPSRDICQRGTSLTIQCQVDSQVTMMFWYRQQPGQSLTLIATANQGSEATYESGFVIDKFPISRPNLTFSTLTVSNMSPEDSSIYLCSVDGQGEWTEAFFGQGTRLTVV.

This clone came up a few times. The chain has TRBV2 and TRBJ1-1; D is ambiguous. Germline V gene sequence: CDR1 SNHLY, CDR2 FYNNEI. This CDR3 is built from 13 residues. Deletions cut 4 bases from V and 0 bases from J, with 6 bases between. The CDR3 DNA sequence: TGTGCCAGCAGTGGAGCTATGAACACTGAAGCTTTCTTT. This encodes CASSGAMNTEAFF. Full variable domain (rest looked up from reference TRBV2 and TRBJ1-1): EPEVTQTPSHQVTQMGQEVILRCVPISNHLYFYWYRQILGQKVEFLVSFYNNEISEKSEIFDDQFSVERPDGSNFTLKIRSTKLEDSAMYFCASSGAMNTEAFFGQGTRLTVV.

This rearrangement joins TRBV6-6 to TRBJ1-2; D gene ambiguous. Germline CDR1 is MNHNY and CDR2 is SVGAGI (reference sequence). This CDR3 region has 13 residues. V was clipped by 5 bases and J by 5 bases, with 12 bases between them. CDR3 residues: CASSALESYGYTF. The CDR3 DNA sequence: TGTGCCAGCAGTGCCCTGGAATCGTATGGCTACACCTTC.